This TCR beta chain comes out of a study of cytomegalovirus exposure and HLA in healthy donors. Findings and limits, study-wide: Accurate predictions that matched the HLA-A and HLA-B alleles of most subjects were reportedly made from TCR beta sequences. The listing of 150 to 200 TCR beta chains classed them as cytomegalovirus-associated.

Looked up from germline, CDR1 is KGHSH and CDR2 is LQKENI. The CDR3 length is 15 residues. Trimming shortened V by 3 bases and J by 0 bases, and 8 bases separated the two germline ends. In the case of this clone: The antigen remains undetermined.

Use of 60 Vbeta and 13 Jbeta primers characterized the PCR. Only in-frame clones appear in the TCRdb table, and some are missing; sequencing was by immunoSEQ multiplex PCR. The data contain around 61,000 clones, more than 70% of them seen just once; the ten biggest clones take up approximately 1.5%. This chain uses TRBV18 with TRBJ1-4; D might be TRBD1 (6 bases). The clonotype originates from a man aged 25 to 45 in good health and CMV-seropositive. The sequenced material came from PBMCs. CDR3 bases: TGTGCCAGCTCACCGGACAGCGCAACTAATGAAAAACTGTTTTTT. Translated, it gives CASSPDSATNEKLFF.